This T cell receptor beta chain is drawn from a study of T cell repertoires in cytomegalovirus infection. Across the study: The study used recently identified HLA-C-restricted and well-studied HLA-B-restricted CMV epitopes. Matching HLA type and CMV infection were both indicated by public TCR beta signatures.

Overall study results and limits: Public TCR beta family frequency separated CMV-and-HLA carriers, including in an independent cohort. Clonotype analysis showed dominance of the ex vivo response by HLA-C-restricted CMV-specific TCR beta clonotypes.

From germline, CDR1 is LGHDT and CDR2 YNNKEL (reference sequence). This CDR3 has 19 amino acids. V was shortened by 0 bases and J by 0 bases, with 18 bases between the two germline ends. This clonotype was counted a few times. Its antigen is as yet unknown. Each CDR3 protein is one row after TCRdb ran MiXCR on the reads. The sample yields hundreds of thousands of distinct CDR3 sequences, around 31% seen once. Sequencing used cultured PBMCs, obtained from culture after CMV antigen stimulation. The sequence was obtained from a human donor in good health (CMV status not recorded). Some clones in this sample may be carry-over from other donors' samples. The J gene is TRBJ2-4, the V gene TRBV3-1; D is unresolved. This CDR3 is CASSQDRISPDLAKNIQYF. The CDR3 DNA is TGTGCCAGCAGCCAAGATAGGATAAGCCCCGATCTAGCCAAAAACATTCAGTACTTC.